This entry features one TCR beta chain sequence. The antigen remains unidentified. The junction shows a germline mismatch at one end, possibly a read error. This sample stems from a study of Graves' ophthalmopathy and Graves' hyperthyroidism. The wider study: Upon initial diagnosis and before any treatment, peripheral blood was collected.

CDR1 is SGDLS and CDR2 is YYNGEE in the germline V gene. The CDR3 sequence is 15 residues long. As the template, RNA transcripts were used to amplify TCR beta CDR3 regions. HTBI primers were used in a first-round RT-PCR, which preceded a second-round multiplex PCR. TCRdb processed the multiplex PCR reads anew with MiXCR; each CDR3 protein has one entry. The sample has about 740,000 distinct CDR3 sequences; 40% are singletons. Notes on the study in general: Blood also held most thyroid clonotypes expanded above 0.001 frequency.

Ophthalmopathy was moderately-to-severely active, CAS at least 3, NOSPECS at least 4, lasting under 3 months. The sequence was obtained from an adult man with Graves' ophthalmopathy. The specimen was peripheral blood. The chain recombines TRBV9 with TRBJ1-6, with a tentative D call TRBD1 (6 bases). The CDR3 here is CASSSRDTYNSPLHF. The CDR3 nucleotides read TGCGCCAGCAGCTCCCGGGACACGTATAATTCACCCCTCCACTTT.